These T cell receptor beta chains were read from a single sample in a study of response to subunit inactivated influenza vaccine. TCRdb reprocessed the RT-PCR reads via MiXCR and lists one record per CDR3 protein. The sample shows over 400,000 distinct CDR3 sequences, over 10% of them seen only once. Material: PBMCs from blood, obtained roughly 6 weeks after vaccination. Every receptor here comes from a man aged 50 to 60 who received an inactivated influenza vaccine. The CDR3 runs from the conserved cysteine through the conserved F or W. D genes are given only for firm matches. Where a row states a size, it is once, few, many or the class of an expanded clone; other rows omit it.

clone_size	j_call	v_call	d_call	cdr3_aa	cdr3_nt
.	TRBJ2-3	TRBV15	TRBD2	CATSSIAGGRDTQYF	TGTGCCACCAGCAGCATAGCGGGGGGAAGAGATACGCAGTATTTT
.	TRBJ2-1	TRBV28	.	CASTSGPHYNEQFF	TGTGCCAGCACCTCGGGACCCCACTACAATGAGCAGTTCTTC
.	TRBJ1-2	TRBV3-1	TRBD1	CASRPQGEKNGYTF	TGTGCCAGCAGGCCACAGGGGGAGAAAAATGGCTACACCTTC
.	TRBJ2-2	TRBV30	.	CAWSPGDIGELFF	TGTGCCTGGAGTCCGGGAGATATCGGGGAGCTGTTTTTT
few	TRBJ1-2	TRBV15	TRBD1	CATSRMAGGDYGYTF	TGTGCCACCAGCAGAATGGCAGGGGGCGACTATGGCTACACCTTC
many	TRBJ2-7	TRBV7-2	TRBD1	CASSYDRVYEQYF	TGTGCCAGCAGTTATGACAGGGTCTACGAGCAGTACTTC
few	TRBJ2-1	TRBV5-1	.	CASSLVPGNEQFF	TGCGCCAGCAGCTTGGTTCCAGGGAATGAGCAGTTCTTC
.	TRBJ1-6	TRBV5-1	.	CASSLDRENSPLHF	TGCGCCAGCAGCTTGGACAGGGAAAATTCACCCCTCCACTTT
.	TRBJ1-5	TRBV15	TRBD1	CATSRSSLDRAGDQPQHF	TGTGCCACCAGCAGAAGTTCCTTGGACAGGGCCGGCGATCAGCCCCAGCATTTT
few	TRBJ2-3	TRBV6-4	TRBD2	CASSDEAGGRVDTQYF	TGTGCCAGCAGTGACGAAGCGGGAGGGCGAGTGGATACGCAGTATTTT
few	TRBJ2-1	TRBV12-3/TRBV12-4	TRBD2	CASRPGTSGGYNEQFF	TGTGCCAGCAGGCCCGGGACTAGCGGGGGGTACAATGAGCAGTTCTTC
many	TRBJ2-3	TRBV7-8	.	CASSLARGRVDTQYF	TGTGCCAGCAGCTTAGCCCGGGGCCGTGTGGATACGCAGTATTTT
many	TRBJ2-1	TRBV12-3/TRBV12-4	TRBD2	CASSPTRASGEQFF	TGTGCCAGCAGCCCTACGAGAGCTAGCGGTGAGCAGTTCTTC
few	TRBJ2-5	TRBV7-2	.	CASSLALLGWQETQYF	TGTGCCAGCAGCTTAGCGTTGCTAGGGTGGCAAGAGACCCAGTACTTC
few	TRBJ2-1	TRBV4-2	TRBD2	CASSRIATSGLVNEQFF	TGTGCCAGCAGCCGGATAGCGACTAGCGGGCTGGTCAATGAGCAGTTCTTC
many	TRBJ1-1	TRBV4-3	.	CASSQIRQGLGTEAFF	TGCGCCAGCAGCCAAATCCGCCAGGGGCTGGGCACTGAAGCTTTCTTT
.	TRBJ2-1	TRBV5-1	.	CASSSIRDPRNEQFF	TGCGCCAGCAGTAGTATCCGAGACCCTCGAAATGAGCAGTTCTTC
.	TRBJ2-1	TRBV29-1	.	CSVAGGGYYNEQFF	TGCAGCGTGGCTGGAGGGGGATACTACAATGAGCAGTTCTTC
.	TRBJ2-7	TRBV4-1	TRBD1	CASSQVFTGDYEQYF	TGCGCCAGCAGCCAAGTTTTTACAGGGGACTACGAGCAGTACTTC
few	TRBJ2-3	TRBV4-1	.	CASSQVQSLGGDTQYF	TGCGCCAGCAGCCAAGTTCAATCCCTGGGTGGAGATACGCAGTATTTT
.	TRBJ2-7	TRBV6-1	.	CASSPDPNSYEQYF	TGTGCCAGCAGCCCCGACCCGAACTCCTACGAGCAGTACTTC
.	TRBJ2-6	TRBV5-4	.	CASSLAAPSGANVLTF	TGTGCCAGCAGCTTGGCGGCTCCCTCTGGGGCCAACGTCCTGACTTTC